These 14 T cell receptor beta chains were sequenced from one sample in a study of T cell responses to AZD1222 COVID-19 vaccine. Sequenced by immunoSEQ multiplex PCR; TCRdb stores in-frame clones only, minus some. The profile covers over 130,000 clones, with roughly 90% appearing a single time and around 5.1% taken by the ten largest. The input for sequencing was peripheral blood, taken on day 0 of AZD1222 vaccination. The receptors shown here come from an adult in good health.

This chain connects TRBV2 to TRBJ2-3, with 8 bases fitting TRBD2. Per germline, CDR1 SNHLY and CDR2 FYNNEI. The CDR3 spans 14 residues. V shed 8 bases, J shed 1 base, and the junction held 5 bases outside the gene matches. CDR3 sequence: CASGLAGRTDTQYF. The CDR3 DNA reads TGTGCCAGCGGATTAGCGGGGCGCACAGATACGCAGTATTTT.

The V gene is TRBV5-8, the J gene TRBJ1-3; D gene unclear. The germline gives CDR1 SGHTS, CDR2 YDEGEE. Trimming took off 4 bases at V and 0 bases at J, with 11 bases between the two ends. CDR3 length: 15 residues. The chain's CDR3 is CASSVPYISGNTIYF. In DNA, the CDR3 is TGTGCCAGCAGCGTCCCGTACATCTCTGGAAACACCATATATTTT.

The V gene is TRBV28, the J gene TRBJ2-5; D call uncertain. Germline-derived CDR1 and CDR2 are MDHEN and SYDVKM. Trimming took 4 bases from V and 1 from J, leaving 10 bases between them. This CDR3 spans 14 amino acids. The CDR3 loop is CASSSPPRQETQYF. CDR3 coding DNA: TGTGCCAGCAGTTCCCCCCCGCGCCAAGAGACCCAGTACTTC. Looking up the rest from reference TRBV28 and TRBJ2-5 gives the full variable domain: DVKVTQSSRYLVKRTGEKVFLECVQDMDHENMFWYRQDPGLGLRLIYFSYDVKMKEKGDIPEGYSVSREKKERFSLILESASTNQTSMYLCASSSPPRQETQYFGPGTRLLVL.

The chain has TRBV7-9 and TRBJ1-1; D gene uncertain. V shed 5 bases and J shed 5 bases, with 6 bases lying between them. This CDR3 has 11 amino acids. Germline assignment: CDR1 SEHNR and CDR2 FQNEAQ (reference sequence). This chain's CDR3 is CASSAVTEAFF. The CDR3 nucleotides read TGTGCCAGCAGCGCCGTTACTGAAGCTTTCTTT.

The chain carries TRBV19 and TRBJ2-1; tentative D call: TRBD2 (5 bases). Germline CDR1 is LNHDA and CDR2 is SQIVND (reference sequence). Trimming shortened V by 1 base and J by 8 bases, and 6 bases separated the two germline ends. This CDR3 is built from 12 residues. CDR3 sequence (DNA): TGTGCCAGTAGTATAGCCGGGGATGAGCAGTTCTTC. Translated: CASSIAGDEQFF. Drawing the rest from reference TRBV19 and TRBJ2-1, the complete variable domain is DGGITQSPKYLFRKEGQNVTLSCEQNLNHDAMYWYRQDPGQGLRLIYYSQIVNDFQKGDIAEGYSVSREKKESFPLTVTSAQKNPTAFYLCASSIAGDEQFFGPGTRLTVL.

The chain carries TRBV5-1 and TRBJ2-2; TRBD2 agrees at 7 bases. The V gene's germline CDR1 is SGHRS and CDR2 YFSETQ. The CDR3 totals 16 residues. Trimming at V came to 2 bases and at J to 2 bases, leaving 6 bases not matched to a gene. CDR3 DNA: TGCGCCAGCAGCTTCTACGGGAGGTCAAACACCGGGGAGCTGTTTTTT. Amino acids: CASSFYGRSNTGELFF. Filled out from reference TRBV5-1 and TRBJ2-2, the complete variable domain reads KAGVTQTPRYLIKTRGQQVTLSCSPISGHRSVSWYQQTPGQGLQFLFEYFSETQRNKGNFPGRFSGRQFSNSRSEMNVSTLELGDSALYLCASSFYGRSNTGELFFGEGSRLTVL.

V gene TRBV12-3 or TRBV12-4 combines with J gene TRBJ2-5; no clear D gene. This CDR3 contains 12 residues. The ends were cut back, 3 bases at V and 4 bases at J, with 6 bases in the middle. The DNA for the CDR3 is TGTGCCAGCAGTTTTTACGGAGAGACCCAGTACTTC. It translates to CASSFYGETQYF.

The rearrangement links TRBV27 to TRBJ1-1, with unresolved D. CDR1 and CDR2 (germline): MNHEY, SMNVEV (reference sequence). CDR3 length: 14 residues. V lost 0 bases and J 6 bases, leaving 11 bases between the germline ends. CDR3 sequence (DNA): TGTGCCAGCAGTTTATCGGGGATCATATCTGAAGCTTTCTTT. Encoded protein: CASSLSGIISEAFF.

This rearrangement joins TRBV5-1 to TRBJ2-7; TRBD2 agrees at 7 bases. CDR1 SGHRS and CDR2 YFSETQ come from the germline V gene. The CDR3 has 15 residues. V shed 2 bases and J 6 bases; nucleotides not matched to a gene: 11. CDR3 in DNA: TGCGCCAGCAGCTTTGAGGGAGGGACCTGGCGCGAGCAGTACTTC. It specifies CASSFEGGTWREQYF.

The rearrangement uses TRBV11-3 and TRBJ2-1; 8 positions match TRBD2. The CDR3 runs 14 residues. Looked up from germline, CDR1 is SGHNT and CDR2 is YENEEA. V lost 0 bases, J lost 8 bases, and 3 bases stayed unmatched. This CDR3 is CASSLDTSGDEQFF. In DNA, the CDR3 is TGTGCCAGCAGCTTAGATACTAGCGGTGATGAGCAGTTCTTC.

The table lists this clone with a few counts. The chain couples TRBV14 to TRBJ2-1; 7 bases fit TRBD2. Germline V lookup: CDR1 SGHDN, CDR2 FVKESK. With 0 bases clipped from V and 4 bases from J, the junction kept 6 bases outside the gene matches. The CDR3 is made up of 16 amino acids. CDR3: CASSQDDSGFYNEQFF. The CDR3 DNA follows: TGTGCCAGCAGCCAAGACGATAGCGGGTTTTACAATGAGCAGTTCTTC.

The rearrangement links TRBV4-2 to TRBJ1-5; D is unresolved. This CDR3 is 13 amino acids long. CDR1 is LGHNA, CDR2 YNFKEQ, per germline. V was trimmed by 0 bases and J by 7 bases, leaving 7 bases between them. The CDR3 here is CASSQDKLQPQHF. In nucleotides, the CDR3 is TGTGCCAGCAGCCAAGATAAACTACAGCCCCAGCATTTT.

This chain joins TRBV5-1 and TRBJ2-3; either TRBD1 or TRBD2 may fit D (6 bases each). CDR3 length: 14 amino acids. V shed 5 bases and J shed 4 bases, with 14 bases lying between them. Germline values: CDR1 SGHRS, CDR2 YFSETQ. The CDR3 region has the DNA TGCGCCAGCAGTCCGGGGGCGGGCTCAGATACGCAGTATTTT. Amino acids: CASSPGAGSDTQYF.

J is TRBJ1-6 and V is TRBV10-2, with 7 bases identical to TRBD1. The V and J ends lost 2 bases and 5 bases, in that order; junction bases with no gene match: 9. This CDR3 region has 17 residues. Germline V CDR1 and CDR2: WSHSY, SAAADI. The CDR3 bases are TGCGCCAGCAGTGAGAGTACAGGGGCCGCTAATAATTCACCCCTCCACTTT. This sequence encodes CASSESTGAANNSPLHF.